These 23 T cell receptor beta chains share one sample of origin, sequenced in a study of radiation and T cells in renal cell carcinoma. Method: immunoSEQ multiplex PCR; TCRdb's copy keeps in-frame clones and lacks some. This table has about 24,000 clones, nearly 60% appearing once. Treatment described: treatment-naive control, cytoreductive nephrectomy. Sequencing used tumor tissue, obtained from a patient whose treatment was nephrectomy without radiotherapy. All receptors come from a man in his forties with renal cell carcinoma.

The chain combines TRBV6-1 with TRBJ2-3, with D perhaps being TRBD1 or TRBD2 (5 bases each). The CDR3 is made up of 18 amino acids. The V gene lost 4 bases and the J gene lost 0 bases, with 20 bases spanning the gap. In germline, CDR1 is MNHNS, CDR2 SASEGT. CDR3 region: CASSAPRRWDGSTDTQYF. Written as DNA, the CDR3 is TGTGCCAGCAGTGCCCCTCGCCGATGGGACGGTAGCACAGATACGCAGTATTTT.

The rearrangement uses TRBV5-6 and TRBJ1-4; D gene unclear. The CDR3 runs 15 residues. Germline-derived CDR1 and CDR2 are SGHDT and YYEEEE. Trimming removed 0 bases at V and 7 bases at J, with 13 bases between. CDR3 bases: TGTGCCAGCAGCTTGGTACCGAGGAGCGGTGAAAAACTGTTTTTT. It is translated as CASSLVPRSGEKLFF.

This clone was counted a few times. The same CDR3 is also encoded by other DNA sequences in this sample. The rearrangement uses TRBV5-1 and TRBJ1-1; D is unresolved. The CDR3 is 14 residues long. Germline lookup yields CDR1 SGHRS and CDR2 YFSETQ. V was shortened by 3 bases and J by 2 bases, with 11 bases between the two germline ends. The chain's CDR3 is CASSSQDTNTEAFF. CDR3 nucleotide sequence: TGCGCCAGCAGCTCTCAAGATACAAACACTGAAGCTTTCTTT.

The CDR3 reads CASSLSGTGRNTEAFF. DNA of the CDR3: TGTGCCAGCAGCCTCTCCGGGACAGGGAGGAACACTGAAGCTTTCTTT. The chain employs TRBV7-3 and TRBJ1-1, with 9 positions matching TRBD1. The CDR3 contains 16 residues. The V gene's germline CDR1 is SGHTA and CDR2 FQGTGA. Trimming at V came to 5 bases and at J to 1 base, leaving 8 bases not matched to a gene.

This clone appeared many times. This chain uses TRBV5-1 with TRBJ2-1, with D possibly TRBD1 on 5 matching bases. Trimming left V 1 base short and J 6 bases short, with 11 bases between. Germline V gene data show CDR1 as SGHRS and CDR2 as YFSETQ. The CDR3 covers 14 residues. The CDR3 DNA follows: TGCGCCAGCAGCTTGACAGGAGCTGGCAATGAGCAGTTCTTC. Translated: CASSLTGAGNEQFF.

Here the CDR3 DNA reads TGCGCCAGCAGCCAACAATTTGAGACGCGTGAGCAGTTCTTC. As protein: CASSQQFETREQFF. The chain couples TRBV4-3 to TRBJ2-1; D is uncertain. The CDR3 consists of 14 residues. Germline-derived CDR1 and CDR2 are LGHNA and YSLEER. Trimming pared 2 bases from V and 9 bases from J, leaving 14 bases between.

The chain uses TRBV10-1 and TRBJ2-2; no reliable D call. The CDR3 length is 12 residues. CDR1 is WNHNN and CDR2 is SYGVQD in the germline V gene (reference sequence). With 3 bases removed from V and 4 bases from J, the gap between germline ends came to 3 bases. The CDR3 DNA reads TGCGCCAGCAGTGAAGCCACCGGGGAGCTGTTTTTT. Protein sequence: CASSEATGELFF.

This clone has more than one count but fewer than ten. DNA of the CDR3: TGTGCCAGCAGTTGGGACCGGAGTGGCACTGAAGCTTTCTTT. It yields the protein CASSWDRSGTEAFF. V gene TRBV28 combines with J gene TRBJ1-1, with a tentative D call TRBD1 (5 bases). V dropped 4 bases and J dropped 4 bases, with 13 bases sitting between them. This CDR3 region has 14 residues. Germline CDR1 is MDHEN and CDR2 is SYDVKM.

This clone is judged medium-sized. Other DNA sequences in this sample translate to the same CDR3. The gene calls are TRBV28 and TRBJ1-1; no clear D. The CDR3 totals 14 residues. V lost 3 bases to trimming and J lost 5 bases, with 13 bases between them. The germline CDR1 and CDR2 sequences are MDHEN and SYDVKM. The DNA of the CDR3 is TGTGCCAGCAGTTTCGAAGGAGGGAATACTGAAGCTTTCTTT. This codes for CASSFEGGNTEAFF.

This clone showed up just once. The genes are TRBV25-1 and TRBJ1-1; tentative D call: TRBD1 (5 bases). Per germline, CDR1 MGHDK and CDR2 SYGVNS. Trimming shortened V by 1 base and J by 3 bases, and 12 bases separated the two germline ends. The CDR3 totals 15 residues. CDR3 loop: CASSELGVRDTEAFF. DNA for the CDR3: TGTGCCAGCAGTGAATTGGGGGTGCGGGACACTGAAGCTTTCTTT.

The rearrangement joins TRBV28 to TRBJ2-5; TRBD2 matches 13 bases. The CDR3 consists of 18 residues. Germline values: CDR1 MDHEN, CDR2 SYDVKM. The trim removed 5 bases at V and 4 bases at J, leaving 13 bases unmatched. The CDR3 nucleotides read TGTGCCAGCAGTCCCATCGGGACTAGCGGGGCCCAGGGAGAGACCCAGTACTTC. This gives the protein CASSPIGTSGAQGETQYF.

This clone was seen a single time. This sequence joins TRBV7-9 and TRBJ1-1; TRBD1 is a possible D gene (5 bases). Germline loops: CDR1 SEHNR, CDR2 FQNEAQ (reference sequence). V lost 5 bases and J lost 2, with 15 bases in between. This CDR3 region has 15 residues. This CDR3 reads CASSPLGTGNTEAFF. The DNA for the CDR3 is TGTGCCAGCAGCCCACTGGGGACGGGAAACACTGAAGCTTTCTTT.

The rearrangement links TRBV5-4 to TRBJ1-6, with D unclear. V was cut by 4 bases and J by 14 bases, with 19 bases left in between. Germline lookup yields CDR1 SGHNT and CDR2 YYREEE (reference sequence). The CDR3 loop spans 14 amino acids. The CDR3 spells CASSRHTTRMALHF. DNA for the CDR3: TGTGCCAGCAGCCGACACACGACTAGGATGGCCCTCCACTTT.

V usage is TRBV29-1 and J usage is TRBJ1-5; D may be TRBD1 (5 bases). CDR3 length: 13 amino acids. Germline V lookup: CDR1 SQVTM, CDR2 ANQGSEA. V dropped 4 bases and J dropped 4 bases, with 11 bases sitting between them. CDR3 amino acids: CSVGQGRNQPQHF. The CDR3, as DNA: TGCAGCGTTGGGCAGGGAAGAAATCAGCCCCAGCATTTT. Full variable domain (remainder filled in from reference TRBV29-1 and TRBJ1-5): SAVISQKPSRDICQRGTSLTIQCQVDSQVTMMFWYRQQPGQSLTLIATANQGSEATYESGFVIDKFPISRPNLTFSTLTVSNMSPEDSSIYLCSVGQGRNQPQHFGDGTRLSIL.

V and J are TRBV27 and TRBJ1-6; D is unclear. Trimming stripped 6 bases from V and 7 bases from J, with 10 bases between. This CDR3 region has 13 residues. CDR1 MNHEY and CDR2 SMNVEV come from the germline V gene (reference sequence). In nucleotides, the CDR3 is TGTGCCAGCAGAAATGACCTGAATTCACCCCTCCACTTT. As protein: CASRNDLNSPLHF.

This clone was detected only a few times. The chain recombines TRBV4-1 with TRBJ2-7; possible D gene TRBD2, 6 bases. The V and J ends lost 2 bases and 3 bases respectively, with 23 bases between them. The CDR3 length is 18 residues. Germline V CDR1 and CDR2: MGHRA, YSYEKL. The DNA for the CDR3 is TGCGCCAGCAGCCAACCATCGGGGATAGGGACTGGCAACTACGAGCAGTACTTC. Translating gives CASSQPSGIGTGNYEQYF.

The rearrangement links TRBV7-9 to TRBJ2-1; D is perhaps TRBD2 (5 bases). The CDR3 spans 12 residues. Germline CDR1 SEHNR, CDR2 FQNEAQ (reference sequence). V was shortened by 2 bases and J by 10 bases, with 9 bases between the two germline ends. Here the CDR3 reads CASSLTGWEQFF. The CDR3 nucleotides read TGTGCCAGCAGCTTAACGGGATGGGAGCAGTTCTTC.

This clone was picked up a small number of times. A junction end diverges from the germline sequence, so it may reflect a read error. In nucleotides, the CDR3 is TGCGCCAGCAGCTTGACCCCTGGACAGGTCCATTTT. Translated, it gives CASSLTPGQVHF. The rearrangement links TRBV5-1 to TRBJ1-3; TRBD1 aligns across 7 bases. Looked up from germline, CDR1 is SGHRS and CDR2 is YFSETQ. The CDR3 totals 12 residues. The variable domain in full, with the rest retrieved from reference TRBV5-1 and TRBJ1-3, is KAGVTQTPRYLIKTRGQQVTLSCSPISGHRSVSWYQQTPGQGLQFLFEYFSETQRNKGNFPGRFSGRQFSNSRSEMNVSTLELGDSALYLCASSLTPGQVHFGEGSWLTVV.

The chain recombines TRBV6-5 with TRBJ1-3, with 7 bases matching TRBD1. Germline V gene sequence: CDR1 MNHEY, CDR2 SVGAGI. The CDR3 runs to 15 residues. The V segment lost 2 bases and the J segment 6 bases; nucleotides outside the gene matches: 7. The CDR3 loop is CASSYRGQGENTIYF. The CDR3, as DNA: TGTGCCAGCAGTTACAGAGGGCAGGGGGAAAACACCATATATTTT.

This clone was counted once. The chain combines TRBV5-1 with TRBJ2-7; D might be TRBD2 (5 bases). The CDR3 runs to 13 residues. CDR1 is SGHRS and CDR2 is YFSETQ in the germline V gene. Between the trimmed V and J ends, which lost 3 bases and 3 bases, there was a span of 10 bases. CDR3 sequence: CASSSGSGYEQYF. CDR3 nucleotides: TGCGCCAGCAGCTCGGGGTCCGGCTACGAGCAGTACTTC.

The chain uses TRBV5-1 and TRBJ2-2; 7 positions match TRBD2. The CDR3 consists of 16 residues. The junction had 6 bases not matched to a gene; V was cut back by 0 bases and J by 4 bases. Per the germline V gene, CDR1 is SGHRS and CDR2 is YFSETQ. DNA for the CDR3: TGCGCCAGCAGCTTGGCCGGGAGGTCCGTCACCGGGGAGCTGTTTTTT. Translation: CASSLAGRSVTGELFF.

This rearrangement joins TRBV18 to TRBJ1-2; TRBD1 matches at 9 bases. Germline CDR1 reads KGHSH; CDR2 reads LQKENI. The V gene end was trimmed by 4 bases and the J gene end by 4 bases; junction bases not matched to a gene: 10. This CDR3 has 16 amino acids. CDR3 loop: CASSLNRQGEIYGYTF. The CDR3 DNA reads TGTGCCAGCTCACTAAACCGACAGGGGGAGATCTATGGCTACACCTTC.

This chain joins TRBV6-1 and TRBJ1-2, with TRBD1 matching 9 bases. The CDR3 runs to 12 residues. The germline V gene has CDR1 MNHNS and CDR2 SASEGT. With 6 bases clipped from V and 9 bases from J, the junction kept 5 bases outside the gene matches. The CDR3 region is CASSTGGWSYTF. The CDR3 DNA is TGTGCCAGCAGCACAGGGGGCTGGAGCTACACCTTC.